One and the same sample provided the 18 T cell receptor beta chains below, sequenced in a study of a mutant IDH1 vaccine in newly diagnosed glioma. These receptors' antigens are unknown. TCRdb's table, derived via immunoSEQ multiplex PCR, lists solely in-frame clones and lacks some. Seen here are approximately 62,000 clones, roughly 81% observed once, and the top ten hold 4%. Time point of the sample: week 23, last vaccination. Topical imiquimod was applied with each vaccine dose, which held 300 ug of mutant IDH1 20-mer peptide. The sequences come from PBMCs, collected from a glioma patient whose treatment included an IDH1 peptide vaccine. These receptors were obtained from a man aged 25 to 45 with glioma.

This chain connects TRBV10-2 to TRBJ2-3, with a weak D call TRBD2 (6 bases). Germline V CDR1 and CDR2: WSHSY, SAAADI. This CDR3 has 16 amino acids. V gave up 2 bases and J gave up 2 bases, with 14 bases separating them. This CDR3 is CASSEERGLNTDTQYF. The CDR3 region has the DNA TGCGCCAGCAGTGAGGAGAGGGGACTCAACACAGATACGCAGTATTTT.

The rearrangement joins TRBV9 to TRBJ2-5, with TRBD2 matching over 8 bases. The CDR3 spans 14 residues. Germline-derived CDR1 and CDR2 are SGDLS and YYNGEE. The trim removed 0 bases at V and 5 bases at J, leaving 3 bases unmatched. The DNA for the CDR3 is TGTGCCAGCAGCGTAGCGGGGGGGCCGGAGACCCAGTACTTC. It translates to CASSVAGGPETQYF.

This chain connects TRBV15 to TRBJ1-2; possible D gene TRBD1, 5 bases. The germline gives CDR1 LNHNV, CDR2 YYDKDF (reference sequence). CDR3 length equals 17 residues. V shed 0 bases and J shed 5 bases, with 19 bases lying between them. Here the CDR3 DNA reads TGTGCCACCAGCAGAGATCGGAGGGGAGGAGGGTCATATGGCTACACCTTC. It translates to CATSRDRRGGGSYGYTF.

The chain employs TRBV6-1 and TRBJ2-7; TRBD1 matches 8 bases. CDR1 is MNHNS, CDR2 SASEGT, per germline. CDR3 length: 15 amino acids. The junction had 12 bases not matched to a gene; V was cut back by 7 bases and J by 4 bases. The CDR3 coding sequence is TGTGCCAGCACCCTAGGGGGGACAGGTAATTACGAGCAGTACTTC. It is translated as CASTLGGTGNYEQYF.

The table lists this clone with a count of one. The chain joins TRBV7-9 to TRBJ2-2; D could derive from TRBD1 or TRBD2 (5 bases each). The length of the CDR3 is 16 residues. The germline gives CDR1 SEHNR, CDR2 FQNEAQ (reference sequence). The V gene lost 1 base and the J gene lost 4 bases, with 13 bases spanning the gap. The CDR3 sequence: CASSLGGVWGTGELFF. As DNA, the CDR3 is TGTGCCAGCAGCTTAGGAGGGGTCTGGGGCACCGGGGAGCTGTTTTTT.

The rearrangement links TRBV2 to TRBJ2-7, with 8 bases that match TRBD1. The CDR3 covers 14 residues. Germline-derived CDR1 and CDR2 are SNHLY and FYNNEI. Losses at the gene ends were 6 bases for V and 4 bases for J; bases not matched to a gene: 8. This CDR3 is CASSPGGFVYEQYF. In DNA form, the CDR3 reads TGTGCCAGCAGCCCAGGGGGCTTCGTTTACGAGCAGTACTTC.

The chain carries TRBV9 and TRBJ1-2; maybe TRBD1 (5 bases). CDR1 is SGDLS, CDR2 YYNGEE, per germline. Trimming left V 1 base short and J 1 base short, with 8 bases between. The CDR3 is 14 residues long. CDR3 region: CASSVQGNNYGYTF. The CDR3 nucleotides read TGTGCCAGCAGCGTACAGGGAAATAACTATGGCTACACCTTC.

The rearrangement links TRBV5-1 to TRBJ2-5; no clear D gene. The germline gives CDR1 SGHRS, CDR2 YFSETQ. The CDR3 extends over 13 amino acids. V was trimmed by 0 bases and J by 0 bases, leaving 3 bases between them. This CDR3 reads CASSLANQETQYF. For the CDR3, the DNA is TGCGCCAGCAGCTTGGCAAACCAAGAGACCCAGTACTTC. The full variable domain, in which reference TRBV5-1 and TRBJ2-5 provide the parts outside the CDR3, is KAGVTQTPRYLIKTRGQQVTLSCSPISGHRSVSWYQQTPGQGLQFLFEYFSETQRNKGNFPGRFSGRQFSNSRSEMNVSTLELGDSALYLCASSLANQETQYFGPGTRLLVL.

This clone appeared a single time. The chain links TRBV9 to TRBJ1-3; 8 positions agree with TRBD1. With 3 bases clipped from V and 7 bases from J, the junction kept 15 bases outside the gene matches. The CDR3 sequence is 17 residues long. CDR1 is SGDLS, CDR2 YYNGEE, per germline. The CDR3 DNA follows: TGTGCCAGCAGCGACTCCCAACGTTACACAGGGGGGAACACCATATATTTT. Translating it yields CASSDSQRYTGGNTIYF.

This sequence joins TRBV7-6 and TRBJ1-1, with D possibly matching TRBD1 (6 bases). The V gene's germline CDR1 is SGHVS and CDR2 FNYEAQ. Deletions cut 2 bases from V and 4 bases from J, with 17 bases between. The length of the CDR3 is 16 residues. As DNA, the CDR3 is TGTGCCAGCAGCTTAAGTAGTGTTCCAGGGGTCACTGAAGCTTTCTTT. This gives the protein CASSLSSVPGVTEAFF.

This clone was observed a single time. CDR3 loop: CASSWGSPLHF. The CDR3 coding sequence is TGTGCCAGCAGCTGGGGTTCACCCCTCCACTTT. V usage is TRBV28 and J usage is TRBJ1-6, with D unresolved. Germline CDR1 and CDR2: MDHEN and SYDVKM. Deletions cut 6 bases from V and 9 bases from J, with 6 bases between. This CDR3 comprises 11 residues.

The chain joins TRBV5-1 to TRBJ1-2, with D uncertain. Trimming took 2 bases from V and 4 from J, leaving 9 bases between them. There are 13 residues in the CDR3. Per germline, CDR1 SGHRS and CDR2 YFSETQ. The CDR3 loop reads CASSFDKVYGYTF. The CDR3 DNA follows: TGCGCCAGCAGCTTTGACAAGGTCTATGGCTACACCTTC.

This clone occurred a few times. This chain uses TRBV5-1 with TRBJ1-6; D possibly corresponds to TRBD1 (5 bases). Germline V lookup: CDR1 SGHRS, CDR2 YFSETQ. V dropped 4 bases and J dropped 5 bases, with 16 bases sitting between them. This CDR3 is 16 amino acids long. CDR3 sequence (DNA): TGCGCCAGCAGCCCGGACGGGGGGAACCATAATTCACCCCTCCACTTT. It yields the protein CASSPDGGNHNSPLHF.

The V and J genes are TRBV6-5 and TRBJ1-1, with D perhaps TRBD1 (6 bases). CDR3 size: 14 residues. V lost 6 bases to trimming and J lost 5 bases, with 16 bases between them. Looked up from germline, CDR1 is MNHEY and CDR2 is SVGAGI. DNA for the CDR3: TGTGCCAGCAGCCTCTCCAGGGGTCAAACTGAAGCTTTCTTT. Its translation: CASSLSRGQTEAFF.

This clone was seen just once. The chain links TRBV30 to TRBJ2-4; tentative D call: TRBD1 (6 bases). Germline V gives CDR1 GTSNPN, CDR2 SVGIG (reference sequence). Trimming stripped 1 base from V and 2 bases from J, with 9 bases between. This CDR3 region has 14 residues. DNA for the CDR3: TGTGCCTGGAGTGGAGGGGGTCCCAAAAACATTCAGTACTTC. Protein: CAWSGGGPKNIQYF.

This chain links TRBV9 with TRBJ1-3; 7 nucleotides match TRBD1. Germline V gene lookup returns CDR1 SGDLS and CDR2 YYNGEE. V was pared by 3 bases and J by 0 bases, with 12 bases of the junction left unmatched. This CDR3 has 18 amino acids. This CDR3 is CASSASYYRGSSGNTIYF. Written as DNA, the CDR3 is TGTGCCAGCAGCGCCAGTTACTACAGGGGCAGCTCTGGAAACACCATATATTTT. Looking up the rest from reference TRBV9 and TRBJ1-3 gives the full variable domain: DSGVTQTPKHLITATGQRVTLRCSPRSGDLSVYWYQQSLDQGLQFLIQYYNGEERAKGNILERFSAQQFPDLHSELNLSSLELGDSALYFCASSASYYRGSSGNTIYFGEGSWLTVV.

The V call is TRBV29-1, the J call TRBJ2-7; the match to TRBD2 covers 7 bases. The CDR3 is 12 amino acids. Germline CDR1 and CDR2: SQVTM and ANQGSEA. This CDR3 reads CSGGESYYEQYF. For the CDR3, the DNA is TGCAGTGGGGGGGAAAGTTACTACGAGCAGTACTTC.

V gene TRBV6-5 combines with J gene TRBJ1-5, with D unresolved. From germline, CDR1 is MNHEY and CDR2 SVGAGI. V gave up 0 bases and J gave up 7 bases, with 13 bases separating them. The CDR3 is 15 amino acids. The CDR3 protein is CASSYSKTYKQPQHF. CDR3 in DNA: TGTGCCAGCAGTTACTCGAAGACATATAAGCAGCCCCAGCATTTT.